Listed below are T cell receptor beta chains from one sample, sequenced in a study of neurological immune-mediated disorders. TCRdb re-derived calls from the 5' RACE reads in MiXCR, one entry per CDR3 protein. The table includes around 68,000 distinct CDR3 sequences, more than 3.5% detected once. The sample was PBMCs. The receptors come from a man aged 45-60 years with multiple sclerosis. CDR3s include the opening cysteine and the closing phenylalanine or tryptophan. Each record gives: J gene, D gene, clone size, V gene, CDR3 protein, CDR3 DNA. A D gene is named only where the DNA matches it firmly. Not every row has a clone size; where given, it reads once, few, many or a size class.

J: TRBJ2-3
D: TRBD2
size: .
V: TRBV5-6
CDR3: CASSRAGLTDTQYF
DNA: TGTGCCAGCAGCCGAGCGGGACTCACAGATACGCAGTATTTT

J: TRBJ2-3
D: .
size: many
V: TRBV20-1
CDR3: CSARRTDTQYF
DNA: TGCAGTGCTAGGAGGACAGATACGCAGTATTTT

J: TRBJ2-7
D: .
size: many
V: TRBV27
CDR3: CASSLTNSDLYEQYF
DNA: TGTGCCAGCAGTTTAACTAACTCGGATCTATACGAGCAGTACTTC

J: TRBJ1-1
D: .
size: many
V: TRBV6-1
CDR3: CASTGGIPEAFF
DNA: TGTGCCAGCACCGGAGGGATTCCTGAAGCTTTCTTT

J: TRBJ1-1
D: TRBD1
size: few
V: TRBV5-1
CDR3: CASSLGQGRRVNTEAFF
DNA: TGCGCCAGCAGCTTGGGACAGGGAAGAAGGGTGAACACTGAAGCTTTCTTT

J: TRBJ2-4
D: TRBD1
size: many
V: TRBV6-2/TRBV6-3
CDR3: CASYLKDRDGDIQYF
DNA: TGTGCCAGCTACCTAAAAGACAGGGATGGGGACATTCAGTACTTC

J: TRBJ2-1
D: .
size: many
V: TRBV20-1
CDR3: CSARRGGSNVNEQFF
DNA: TGCAGTGCTAGGAGGGGTGGATCTAACGTCAATGAGCAGTTCTTC

J: TRBJ1-5
D: .
size: many
V: TRBV4-1
CDR3: CASSPGYSNQPQHF
DNA: TGCGCCAGCAGTCCGGGGTATAGCAATCAGCCCCAGCATTTT

J: TRBJ2-3
D: TRBD1
size: many
V: TRBV20-1
CDR3: CSARAFFRTGVAHTQYF
DNA: TGCAGTGCTAGAGCTTTCTTTCGGACAGGGGTAGCTCATACGCAGTATTTT

J: TRBJ2-5
D: .
size: many
V: TRBV5-1
CDR3: CASTLGGPKETQYF
DNA: TGCGCCAGCACCTTGGGAGGTCCCAAAGAGACCCAGTACTTC

J: TRBJ2-7
D: .
size: many
V: TRBV6-2/TRBV6-3
CDR3: CASTKGGTGYEQYF
DNA: TGTGCCAGCACCAAGGGGGGAACGGGGTACGAGCAGTACTTC

J: TRBJ1-4
D: .
size: many
V: TRBV5-6
CDR3: CASSLEGIREKLFF
DNA: TGTGCCAGCAGCTTGGAAGGGATCCGGGAAAAACTGTTTTTT

J: TRBJ2-7
D: .
size: many
V: TRBV25-1
CDR3: CASSDYSRGAYEQYF
DNA: TGTGCCAGCAGTGATTATAGCAGGGGGGCCTACGAGCAGTACTTC

J: TRBJ2-7
D: .
size: many
V: TRBV7-6
CDR3: CASSSLVGAYEQYF
DNA: TGTGCCAGCAGCTCACTAGTGGGGGCCTACGAGCAGTACTTC

J: TRBJ1-5
D: .
size: many
V: TRBV4-1
CDR3: CASSQDPGVSPQHF
DNA: TGCGCCAGCAGCCAAGATCCAGGGGTGTCGCCCCAGCATTTT

J: TRBJ2-3
D: .
size: .
V: TRBV7-9
CDR3: CASSLAPPGTDTQYF
DNA: TGTGCCAGCAGCTTAGCTCCTCCCGGCACAGATACGCAGTATTTT

J: TRBJ1-5
D: .
size: many
V: TRBV27
CDR3: CASSLSGLAPQHF
DNA: TGTGCCAGCAGTTTATCCGGGCTGGCGCCCCAGCATTTT

J: TRBJ1-5
D: TRBD1
size: many
V: TRBV20-1
CDR3: CSATKKQGVSNQPQHF
DNA: TGCAGTGCTACTAAGAAACAGGGGGTTAGCAATCAGCCCCAGCATTTT

J: TRBJ2-2
D: .
size: many
V: TRBV9
CDR3: CASNVGWTGELFF
DNA: TGTGCCAGCAATGTAGGGTGGACCGGGGAGCTGTTTTTT

J: TRBJ2-4
D: .
size: many
V: TRBV5-1
CDR3: CASSLDPRATKNIQYF
DNA: TGCGCCAGCAGCTTGGATCCCAGGGCCACCAAAAACATTCAGTACTTC

J: TRBJ2-2
D: .
size: many
V: TRBV15
CDR3: CATSRGRPGAGELFF
DNA: TGTGCCACCAGCAGAGGCAGGCCGGGGGCCGGGGAGCTGTTTTTT

J: TRBJ1-1
D: .
size: many
V: TRBV5-5
CDR3: CASSSNPDRVNTEAFF
DNA: TGTGCCAGCAGCTCCAATCCAGACAGAGTGAACACTGAAGCTTTCTTT

J: TRBJ2-5
D: .
size: many
V: TRBV28
CDR3: CASSFSLVETQYF
DNA: TGTGCCAGCAGTTTTTCTCTTGTAGAGACCCAGTACTTC

J: TRBJ2-3
D: .
size: many
V: TRBV29-1
CDR3: CSVKRGGPPDTQYF
DNA: TGCAGCGTTAAGAGGGGGGGGCCCCCAGATACGCAGTATTTT

J: TRBJ2-6
D: .
size: many
V: TRBV5-1
CDR3: CASSLAQQPGANVLTF
DNA: TGCGCCAGCAGCTTGGCCCAACAGCCTGGGGCCAACGTCCTGACTTTC

J: TRBJ1-5
D: TRBD1
size: many
V: TRBV7-2
CDR3: CASSLAGTALSNQPQHF
DNA: TGTGCCAGCAGCTTAGCCGGGACAGCACTGAGCAATCAGCCCCAGCATTTT

J: TRBJ2-2
D: .
size: .
V: TRBV5-5
CDR3: CASSLEWTGELFF
DNA: TGTGCCAGCAGCTTGGAATGGACCGGGGAGCTGTTTTTT

J: TRBJ2-3
D: TRBD1
size: many
V: TRBV20-1
CDR3: CSAPPSGTATDTQYF
DNA: TGCAGTGCTCCTCCTTCGGGGACAGCCACAGATACGCAGTATTTT

J: TRBJ2-1
D: .
size: many
V: TRBV29-1
CDR3: CSSLFNEQFF
DNA: TGCAGCTCCTTGTTCAATGAGCAGTTCTTC

J: TRBJ2-5
D: .
size: many
V: TRBV4-1
CDR3: CASSQDLETQYF
DNA: TGCGCCAGCAGCCAAGATTTAGAGACCCAGTACTTC